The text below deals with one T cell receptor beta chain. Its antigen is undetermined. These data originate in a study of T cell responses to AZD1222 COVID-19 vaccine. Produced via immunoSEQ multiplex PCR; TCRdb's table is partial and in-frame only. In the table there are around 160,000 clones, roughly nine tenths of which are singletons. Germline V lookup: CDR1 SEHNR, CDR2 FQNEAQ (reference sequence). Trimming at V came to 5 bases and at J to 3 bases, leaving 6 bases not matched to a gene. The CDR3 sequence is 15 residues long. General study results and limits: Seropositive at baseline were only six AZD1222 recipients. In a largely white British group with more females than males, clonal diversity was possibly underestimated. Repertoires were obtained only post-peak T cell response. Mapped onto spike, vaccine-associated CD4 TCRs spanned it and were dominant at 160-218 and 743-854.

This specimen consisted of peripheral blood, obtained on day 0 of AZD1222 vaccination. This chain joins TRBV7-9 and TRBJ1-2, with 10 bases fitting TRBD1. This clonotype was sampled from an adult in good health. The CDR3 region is CASSTGTGDYYGYTF. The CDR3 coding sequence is TGTGCCAGCAGCACTGGGACAGGGGATTACTATGGCTACACCTTC.